What follows are 31 T cell receptor beta chains derived from one specimen sequenced in a study of shared clonotypes between healthy human individuals. This table comes from immunoSEQ multiplex PCR, and its TCRdb copy is limited to in-frame clones, with some not included. The sample consists of hundreds of thousands of clones, roughly 97% of them appearing once. Sequencing was performed on naive CD4+ T cells sorted from blood. Regarding subset: CD45RA+ positively selected. These receptors were collected from a woman in her twenties or thirties in good health.

CDR3 sequence reads: CASSRGAEKLFF. CDR3 sequence (DNA): TGTGCCAGCAGCCGAGGCGCCGAAAAACTGTTTTTT. The rearrangement links TRBV21-1 to TRBJ1-4. TRBV21-1 is a documented pseudogene. The CDR3 has 12 amino acids.

The chain's CDR3 is CASTDSTISGYTF. DNA of the CDR3: TGTGCCAGCACCGACAGTACTATATCTGGCTACACCTTC. This chain connects TRBV28 to TRBJ1-2; D is possibly TRBD1 (5 bases). The CDR3 totals 13 residues. From germline, CDR1 is MDHEN and CDR2 SYDVKM. V was pared by 7 bases and J by 7 bases, with 16 bases between.

The CDR3: CASSPGQEFTDTQYF. The CDR3 nucleotides are TGTGCCAGCAGCCCCGGACAGGAATTCACAGATACGCAGTATTTT. This rearrangement joins TRBV5-8 to TRBJ2-3, with 7 bases aligning to TRBD1. The germline V gene has CDR1 SGHTS and CDR2 YDEGEE. V was clipped by 4 bases and J by 2 bases; unmatched bases: 7. The CDR3 extends over 15 amino acids.

The V and J genes are TRBV19 and TRBJ2-2, with D possibly matching TRBD2 (6 bases). Germline V gene sequence: CDR1 LNHDA, CDR2 SQIVND (reference sequence). The germline V and J ends were trimmed by 5 bases and 3 bases, with 10 bases remaining between them. This CDR3 is built from 14 residues. The CDR3 region has the DNA TGTGCCAGTAGTGAGACGGGGGACACCGGGGAGCTGTTTTTT. This translates into CASSETGDTGELFF.

The J gene is TRBJ1-3, the V gene TRBV6-1; D is unclear. The CDR3 spans 18 residues. The ends were cut back, 4 bases at V and 0 bases at J, with 19 bases in the middle. CDR1 and CDR2 from the germline V gene are MNHNS and SASEGT. CDR3 nucleotide sequence: TGTGCCAGCAGTGTTCTGTATTTTCAGCAATACTCTGGAAACACCATATATTTT. It yields the protein CASSVLYFQQYSGNTIYF.

The rearrangement joins TRBV18 to TRBJ1-2, with a weak D call TRBD1 (5 bases). The CDR3 is made up of 14 amino acids. Germline assignment: CDR1 KGHSH and CDR2 LQKENI. With 4 bases removed from V and 1 base from J, the gap between germline ends came to 10 bases. The CDR3 reads CASSRQGINYGYTF. CDR3 coding DNA: TGTGCCAGCTCACGCCAGGGTATTAACTATGGCTACACCTTC. The complete variable domain, with remaining parts taken from reference TRBV18 and TRBJ1-2, reads NAGVMQNPRHLVRRRGQEARLRCSPMKGHSHVYWYRQLPEEGLKFMVYLQKENIIDESGMPKERFSAEFPKEGPSILRIQQVVRGDSAAYFCASSRQGINYGYTFGSGTRLTVV.

The chain has TRBV2 and TRBJ2-5; 9 bases map to TRBD1. This CDR3 has 14 amino acids. Germline V CDR1 and CDR2: SNHLY, FYNNEI. Trimming took 5 bases from V and 5 from J; bases not matched to a gene: 6. CDR3 nucleotides: TGTGCCAGCAGTACAGACAGGGGGTGGGAGACCCAGTACTTC. This sequence encodes CASSTDRGWETQYF. Filled out from reference TRBV2 and TRBJ2-5, the complete variable domain reads EPEVTQTPSHQVTQMGQEVILRCVPISNHLYFYWYRQILGQKVEFLVSFYNNEISEKSEIFDDQFSVERPDGSNFTLKIRSTKLEDSAMYFCASSTDRGWETQYFGPGTRLLVL.

The V gene is TRBV28, the J gene TRBJ1-2; the D is unclear. The germline V and J ends were trimmed by 5 bases and 0 bases, with 10 bases remaining between them. CDR3 size: 14 residues. In germline, CDR1 is MDHEN, CDR2 SYDVKM. The chain's CDR3 is CASSDLGANYGYTF. The CDR3 DNA follows: TGTGCCAGCAGTGACCTGGGAGCTAACTATGGCTACACCTTC.

V is TRBV19 and J is TRBJ2-1; 8 positions agree with TRBD2. V was clipped by 4 bases and J by 8 bases; unmatched bases: 13. From germline, CDR1 is LNHDA and CDR2 SQIVND (reference sequence). The CDR3 spans 16 residues. The CDR3 DNA follows: TGTGCCAGTAGTAGGGCGGCTAGCGGGCTAATGGATGAGCAGTTCTTC. The encoded protein is CASSRAASGLMDEQFF.

This clone was detected once. The chain uses TRBV4-1 and TRBJ2-1; possibly TRBD1 or TRBD2 for D (5 bases each). Trimming stripped 1 base from V and 2 bases from J, with 12 bases between. The CDR3 has 16 residues. The germline gives CDR1 MGHRA, CDR2 YSYEKL. In DNA form, the CDR3 reads TGCGCCAGCAGCCAAGTGGGGACGGGAACCTACAATGAGCAGTTCTTC. Amino acids: CASSQVGTGTYNEQFF.

V gene TRBV7-3 combines with J gene TRBJ2-1, with 7 bases matching TRBD1. The trim removed 5 bases at V and 7 bases at J, leaving 11 bases unmatched. The CDR3 sequence is 15 residues long. Germline-derived CDR1 and CDR2 are SGHTA and FQGTGA. For the CDR3, the DNA is TGTGCCAGCAGCAATCCGGGACAGAACGTTAATGAGCAGTTCTTC. Translation: CASSNPGQNVNEQFF.

V is TRBV6-5 and J is TRBJ2-3, with TRBD2 matching over 14 bases. The germline CDR1 and CDR2 sequences are MNHEY and SVGAGI. J lost 10 bases, V lost 6 bases, and 9 bases had no gene match. The CDR3 runs to 15 residues. CDR3 DNA sequence: TGTGCCAGCAGAGAATCCGGGACTAGCGGGAGTGCGCAGTATTTT. Its translation: CASRESGTSGSAQYF.

This clone has only one observation. The chain recombines TRBV18 with TRBJ1-1; 10 bases are a match to TRBD1. V lost 3 bases, J lost 8 bases, and 3 bases stayed unmatched. Germline loops: CDR1 KGHSH, CDR2 LQKENI. The CDR3 consists of 13 residues. CDR3 protein: CASSPGQGKEAFF. Here the CDR3 DNA reads TGTGCCAGCTCACCGGGACAGGGGAAAGAAGCTTTCTTT.

The V and J genes are TRBV5-1 and TRBJ2-7; no reliable D call. The germline gives CDR1 SGHRS, CDR2 YFSETQ. The CDR3 sequence is 14 residues long. The V gene lost 4 bases and the J gene lost 5 bases, with 16 bases spanning the gap. Here the CDR3 DNA reads TGCGCCAGCAGCCTTTTATTGCAGTTAGACGAGCAGTACTTC. This translates into CASSLLLQLDEQYF.

The chain recombines TRBV4-1 with TRBJ1-1, with 8 bases lining up with TRBD1. CDR3 length equals 18 residues. The V segment lost 1 base and the J segment 11 bases; nucleotides outside the gene matches: 21. CDR1 is MGHRA and CDR2 is YSYEKL in the germline V gene. CDR3 loop: CASSQGVLRNWTGLEAFF. The CDR3 nucleotides are TGCGCCAGCAGCCAAGGCGTCCTCAGAAACTGGACAGGGTTGGAGGCTTTCTTT.

This rearrangement joins TRBV6-5 to TRBJ2-7, with a possible D match to TRBD2 (6 bases). The CDR3 runs 13 residues. V was clipped by 8 bases and J by 4 bases, with 15 bases between them. Germline-derived CDR1 and CDR2 are MNHEY and SVGAGI. This CDR3 is CASALGSWYEQYF. CDR3 in DNA: TGTGCCAGCGCACTCGGGAGTTGGTACGAGCAGTACTTC.

The V and J genes are TRBV11-1 and TRBJ2-7, with D perhaps matching TRBD1 (6 bases). The CDR3 loop spans 15 amino acids. The V gene lost 1 base and the J gene lost 4 bases, with 14 bases spanning the gap. Germline CDR1 SGHAT, CDR2 FQDESV (reference sequence). The CDR3 coding sequence is TGTGCCAGCAGCTTAGACAGGGCCCGAGGATACGAGCAGTACTTC. This codes for CASSLDRARGYEQYF.

This sequence joins TRBV13 and TRBJ2-5; TRBD1 matches 10 bases. The DNA matches TRBJ2-7 better at its end, which makes the J call doubtful. CDR3 length equals 14 residues. CDR1 PRHDT and CDR2 FYEKMQ come from the germline V gene (reference sequence). The chain's CDR3 is CASSPGTGAYEQYF. The CDR3 DNA reads TGTGCCAGCAGCCCCGGGACAGGGGCCTACGAGCAGTACTTC.

This chain links TRBV2 with TRBJ2-7; a weak D match, TRBD2 (5 bases). Deletions cut 6 bases from V and 0 bases from J, with 9 bases between. The CDR3 loop spans 13 amino acids. Germline-derived CDR1 and CDR2 are SNHLY and FYNNEI. CDR3 protein: CASRLAISYEQYF. The CDR3 nucleotides read TGTGCCAGCAGGCTAGCCATCTCCTACGAGCAGTACTTC.

This clone was recorded once. V and J are TRBV6-1 and TRBJ1-1, with D perhaps TRBD1 (6 bases). The CDR3 consists of 14 residues. CDR1 MNHNS and CDR2 SASEGT come from the germline V gene. The V gene lost 7 bases and the J gene lost 5 bases, with 17 bases spanning the gap. In nucleotides, the CDR3 is TGTGCCAGCAACGGAGGGGGGGGAAGGACTGAAGCTTTCTTT. Its translation is CASNGGGGRTEAFF.

This rearrangement joins TRBV27 to TRBJ2-1; the match to TRBD2 covers 12 bases. V shed 8 bases and J 7 bases; nucleotides not matched to a gene: 15. The CDR3 extends over 17 amino acids. Germline values: CDR1 MNHEY, CDR2 SMNVEV (reference sequence). DNA for the CDR3: TGTGCCAGCGGGGGGGCCAAGACTAGCGGGAGTATAAATGAGCAGTTCTTC. This encodes CASGGAKTSGSINEQFF.

The rearrangement uses TRBV2 and TRBJ2-2; unclear D gene. Per germline, CDR1 SNHLY and CDR2 FYNNEI. V was clipped by 0 bases and J by 6 bases, with 8 bases between them. The CDR3 runs to 14 residues. The chain's CDR3 is CASSEAEAAGELFF. The DNA for the CDR3 is TGTGCCAGCAGTGAAGCGGAAGCAGCCGGGGAGCTGTTTTTT.

V usage is TRBV15 and J usage is TRBJ1-1, with D uncertain. This CDR3 spans 12 amino acids. V was clipped by 3 bases and J by 5 bases, with 7 bases between them. Germline assignment: CDR1 LNHNV and CDR2 YYDKDF (reference sequence). CDR3 sequence reads: CATSSEKTEAFF. The CDR3, as DNA: TGTGCCACCAGCAGTGAGAAGACTGAAGCTTTCTTT. The full variable domain, rest sourced from reference TRBV15 and TRBJ1-1, is DAMVIQNPRYQVTQFGKPVTLSCSQTLNHNVMYWYQQKSSQAPKLLFHYYDKDFNNEADTPDNFQSRRPNTSFCFLDIRSPGLGDTAMYLCATSSEKTEAFFGQGTRLTVV.

This CDR3 reads CASSELEGHTQYF. In DNA form, the CDR3 reads TGTGCCAGCAGTGAATTGGAGGGGCATACGCAGTATTTT. The J gene is TRBJ2-3, the V gene TRBV25-1; possible D gene TRBD2, 6 bases. From germline, CDR1 is MGHDK and CDR2 SYGVNS. CDR3 length equals 13 residues. V was trimmed by 1 base and J by 7 bases, leaving 9 bases between them.

Concerning this clone: The same CDR3 arises from other DNA sequences in this sample as well. The chain employs TRBV5-1 and TRBJ2-5; D not resolved. Trimming took off 3 bases at V and 2 bases at J, with 8 bases between the two ends. Looked up from germline, CDR1 is SGHRS and CDR2 is YFSETQ. This CDR3 comprises 13 residues. CDR3 protein: CASSWGSQETQYF. The CDR3 DNA reads TGCGCCAGCAGCTGGGGATCACAAGAGACCCAGTACTTC.

The V gene is TRBV7-3, the J gene TRBJ2-3; D remains ambiguous. The CDR3 runs to 13 residues. The ends were cut back, 5 bases at V and 4 bases at J, with 10 bases in the middle. The V gene's germline CDR1 is SGHTA and CDR2 FQGTGA. CDR3 amino acids: CASSLGPADTQYF. In DNA, the CDR3 is TGTGCCAGCAGCCTCGGACCGGCAGATACGCAGTATTTT.

J is TRBJ1-2 and V is TRBV19; a weak D match, TRBD1 (6 bases). This CDR3 comprises 13 residues. In germline, CDR1 is LNHDA, CDR2 SQIVND (reference sequence). The germline V and J ends were trimmed by 3 bases and 4 bases, with 9 bases remaining between them. The CDR3 protein is CASSIQGTYGYTF. The CDR3 bases are TGTGCCAGTAGTATTCAGGGGACCTATGGCTACACCTTC. Full variable domain (outside the CDR3, taken from reference TRBV19 and TRBJ1-2): DGGITQSPKYLFRKEGQNVTLSCEQNLNHDAMYWYRQDPGQGLRLIYYSQIVNDFQKGDIAEGYSVSREKKESFPLTVTSAQKNPTAFYLCASSIQGTYGYTFGSGTRLTVV.

The rearrangement joins TRBV5-4 to TRBJ2-7, with TRBD1 identical over 7 bases. CDR3 size: 15 residues. The germline V gene encodes CDR1 SGHNT and CDR2 YYREEE (reference sequence). V lost 4 bases to trimming and J lost 3 bases; unmatched junction nucleotides: 10. The chain's CDR3 is CASSGPGQIYYEQYF. The CDR3 coding sequence is TGTGCCAGCAGCGGACCGGGACAGATATACTACGAGCAGTACTTC.

This sequence joins TRBV5-5 and TRBJ2-3; D not resolved. In germline, CDR1 is SGHKS, CDR2 YYEKEE (reference sequence). This CDR3 contains 15 residues. V lost 1 base and J 1 base, leaving 10 bases between the germline ends. CDR3 bases: TGTGCCAGCAGCTTGTTTCTTACGGGCACAGATACGCAGTATTTT. It specifies CASSLFLTGTDTQYF.

The chain uses TRBV27 and TRBJ2-1, with a tentative D call TRBD2 (6 bases). The CDR3 runs to 15 residues. V gave up 5 bases and J gave up 8 bases, with 19 bases separating them. Looked up from germline, CDR1 is MNHEY and CDR2 is SMNVEV (reference sequence). CDR3 loop: CASSPWDWSSYEQFF. The CDR3 nucleotides read TGTGCCAGCAGTCCGTGGGACTGGTCGTCTTATGAGCAGTTCTTC.

J is TRBJ1-5 and V is TRBV6-1; D call uncertain. This CDR3 contains 15 residues. Between the trimmed V and J ends, which lost 3 bases and 0 bases, there was a span of 9 bases. CDR1 is MNHNS, CDR2 SASEGT, per germline. CDR3 sequence reads: CASSDVIYSNQPQHF. CDR3 DNA sequence: TGTGCCAGCAGTGACGTCATCTATAGCAATCAGCCCCAGCATTTT.